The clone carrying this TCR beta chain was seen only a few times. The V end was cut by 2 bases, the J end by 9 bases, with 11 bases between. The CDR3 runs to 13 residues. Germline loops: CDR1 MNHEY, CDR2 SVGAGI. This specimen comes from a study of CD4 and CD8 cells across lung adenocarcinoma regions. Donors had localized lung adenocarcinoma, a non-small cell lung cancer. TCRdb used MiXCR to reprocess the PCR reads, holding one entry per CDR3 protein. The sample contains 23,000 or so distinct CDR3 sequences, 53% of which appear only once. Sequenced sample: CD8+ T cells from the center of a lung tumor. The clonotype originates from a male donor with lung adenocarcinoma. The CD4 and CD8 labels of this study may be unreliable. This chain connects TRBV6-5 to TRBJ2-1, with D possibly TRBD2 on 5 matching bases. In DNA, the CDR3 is TGTGCCAGCAGTTACGGGCAGGCGGGTGAGCAGTTCTTC. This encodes CASSYGQAGEQFF.